Detailed here is one T cell receptor beta chain. Germline V gene lookup returns CDR1 MDHEN and CDR2 SYDVKM. This CDR3 is 15 amino acids long. Losses at the gene ends were 11 bases for V and 3 bases for J; bases not matched to a gene: 12. The sample belongs to a study of cytomegalovirus exposure and HLA in healthy donors. 60 Vbeta and 13 Jbeta primers were used in PCR. The data were produced by immunoSEQ multiplex PCR, yet TCRdb's version contains in-frame clones alone and is incomplete. Of approximately 170,000 clones listed, under 85% are singletons. This chain uses TRBV28 with TRBJ2-2, with 7 bases identical to TRBD1. The TCR originated in a female donor in good health and CMV-seronegative. Sample: PBMCs. The CDR3: CAVTLGQRYTGELFF. CDR3 DNA sequence: TGTGCCGTTACCCTGGGACAGAGGTACACCGGGGAGCTGTTTTTT.